This T cell receptor beta chain was identified during a study of blood T cell repertoires in COVID-19. Assay used: immunoSEQ multiplex PCR; TCRdb lists only in-frame clones, some missing. The repertoire holds some 180,000 clones, with 75% to 90% as singletons. CDR3 length: 13 amino acids. Trimming stripped 5 bases from V and 5 bases from J, with 10 bases between. The germline V gene encodes CDR1 SGHAT and CDR2 FQDESV (reference sequence). The material sequenced was peripheral blood. The TCR comes from a woman between 55 and 75 years old with acute or convalescent COVID-19. The chain couples TRBV11-1 to TRBJ1-5; D perhaps matches TRBD1 (5 bases). The CDR3 DNA follows: TGTGCCAGCAGCCCGTCGGGGGATCAGCCCCAGCATTTT. Translated: CASSPSGDQPQHF.